The 32 T cell receptor beta chains reported below all come from one sample, sequenced in a study of blood T cells in healthy people across ages. For the second PCR, which ran for roughly 7 to 11 cycles, a sample-barcoded 5' primer and a J-beta primer mix were used. TCRdb reanalysed the 5' RACE reads using MiXCR and keeps one entry per CDR3 protein. The sample comprises hundreds of thousands of distinct CDR3 sequences, about 28% of which are singletons, and 17% rests with the top ten. Sequencing used blood. Every receptor here comes from a woman of 80 years or more in good health.

About this clonotype itself: A read error may be the cause here, since a much bigger clone is one base away. The chain links TRBV9 to TRBJ2-1; the D is unclear. The CDR3 covers 16 residues. V gave up 0 bases and J gave up 10 bases, with 20 bases separating them. Per germline, CDR1 SGDLS and CDR2 YYNGEE. The CDR3 loop is CASSVDDRSGLGEQFF. DNA of the CDR3: TGTGCCAGCAGCGTAGATGACCGGTCAGGCCTCGGGGAGCAGTTCTTC.

A word on this clonotype: A single base separates this from a much larger clone, so it may be a read error. The chain joins TRBV20-1 to TRBJ2-2; tentatively, D is TRBD1 or TRBD2 (5 bases each). Germline values: CDR1 DFQATT, CDR2 SNEGSKA (reference sequence). There are 14 residues in the CDR3. The CDR3 coding sequence is TGCAGTGCTAGAGAGCCAGGGTACACCGGGGAGCGGTTTTTT. It is translated as CSAREPGYTGERFF.

This clonotype was counted between two and nine times. At one boundary the junction diverges from the germline segment, which might be a read error. The rearrangement uses TRBV10-3 and TRBJ1-6, with a tentative D call TRBD1 (6 bases). Germline V gene sequence: CDR1 ENHRY, CDR2 SYGVKD. The CDR3 sequence is 18 residues long. CDR3 residues: CAISEAPHRAYYNSPLNF. The CDR3, as DNA: TGTGCCATTAGTGAGGCCCCCCACAGGGCCTACTATAATTCACCCCTCAACTTT.

This chain uses TRBV5-1 with TRBJ1-1; TRBD1 matches at 10 bases. CDR3 length: 19 residues. CDR1 SGHRS and CDR2 YFSETQ come from the germline V gene. Trimming at V came to 2 bases and at J to 6 bases, leaving 19 bases not matched to a gene. The CDR3 DNA follows: TGCGCCAGCAGCTTTAGAGTTTCCCGACAGGGGGCTAAAAGTTCTGAAGCTTTCTTT. Its protein product is CASSFRVSRQGAKSSEAFF.

This chain uses TRBV7-2 with TRBJ1-1; D is unclear. Germline V CDR1 and CDR2: SGHTA, FQGNSA. Trimming cost V 5 bases and J 0 bases, with 7 bases left between them. The CDR3 consists of 13 residues. CDR3 bases: TGTGCCAGCAGCCAAAGACTGAACACTGAAGCTTTCTTT. Amino acid sequence: CASSQRLNTEAFF.

As for this clonotype: This clone may be a read error of a much larger clone one base away. The rearrangement uses TRBV5-1 and TRBJ2-7, with D tentatively TRBD1 or TRBD2 (6 bases each). Germline CDR1 is SGHRS and CDR2 is YFSETQ. The CDR3 totals 14 residues. The CDR3 protein is CASSKDGGSYGQYF. The CDR3 bases are TGCGCCAGCAGCAAGGACGGGGGCTCCTACGGGCAGTACTTC.

Concerning this clonotype: A much larger clone is a single base away; this may be a read error. The chain is built from TRBV12-3 or TRBV12-4 and TRBJ2-1, with a possible D match to TRBD2 (6 bases). V lost 3 bases and J 6 bases, leaving 12 bases between the germline ends. The CDR3 has 14 residues. CDR3 region: CASSLSGTGNEQFF. CDR3 DNA: TGTGCCAGCAGTTTGTCCGGGACTGGCAATGAGCAGTTCTTC.

In this sample, this clonotype turned up a few times. The chain joins TRBV15 to TRBJ2-2, with 12 bases aligning to TRBD2. This CDR3 region has 17 residues. V shed 1 base and J 5 bases; nucleotides not matched to a gene: 5. Germline CDR1 reads LNHNV; CDR2 reads YYDKDF (reference sequence). The CDR3: CATSRGLAGGPTGELFF. The CDR3 region has the DNA TGTGCCACCAGCAGAGGCCTAGCGGGGGGGCCTACCGGGGAGCTGTTTTTT.

A few counts support this clonotype. A read error is possible here, since a much larger clone lies one base away. CDR3 residues: CAIREFQAYEQYF. DNA of the CDR3: TGTGCCATCAGGGAGTTCCAGGCCTACGAGCAGTACTTC. J is TRBJ2-7 and V is TRBV10-3, with D unclear. The CDR3 consists of 13 residues. The V gene's germline CDR1 is ENHRY and CDR2 SYGVKD.

This clonotype came up many times. The CDR3 protein is CASSLNGQAHYTF. The CDR3, as DNA: TGTGCCAGCAGCTTGAATGGGCAAGCTCACTACACCTTC. The chain couples TRBV7-2 to TRBJ1-2; D unresolved. Germline V gene data show CDR1 as SGHTA and CDR2 as FQGNSA. Trimming cost V 3 bases and J 10 bases, with 15 bases left between them. The CDR3 totals 13 residues.

This clonotype turned up a few times. The V and J genes are TRBV18 and TRBJ2-3, with D perhaps TRBD1 (6 bases). The CDR3 is 16 amino acids. V was pared by 4 bases and J by 3 bases, with 17 bases between. Germline V gene lookup returns CDR1 KGHSH and CDR2 LQKENI. The CDR3 sequence is CASSLAGQGSTDTQYF. In DNA, the CDR3 is TGTGCCAGCTCACTGGCAGGGCAGGGGTCGACAGATACGCAGTATTTT.

The chain joins TRBV7-2 to TRBJ2-4, with a tentative D call TRBD2 (6 bases). The J call is uncertain, as TRBJ2-7 better fits the DNA end. Per the germline V gene, CDR1 is SGHTA and CDR2 is FQGNSA. The CDR3 totals 16 residues. CDR3 in DNA: TGTGCCAGCAGCTACCCCTTGGGGGGAAGATACTACGAGCAGTACTTC. Its translation: CASSYPLGGRYYEQYF.

The chain links TRBV3-1 to TRBJ2-2; possibly TRBD1 for D (6 bases). CDR1 is LGHDT and CDR2 is YNNKEL in the germline V gene (reference sequence). The CDR3 runs to 18 residues. V was clipped by 0 bases and J by 5 bases, with 19 bases between them. DNA for the CDR3: TGTGCCAGCAGCCAAGATAAGGGCAGGGGAAGAGGGACCGGGGAGCTGTTTTTT. It encodes CASSQDKGRGRGTGELFF.

This clonotype appeared once. DNA of the CDR3: TGTGCCAGCAGCTCCAGCGGACTAGTCCCCCACAATGAGCAGTTCTTC. Translated: CASSSSGLVPHNEQFF. V is TRBV13 and J is TRBJ2-1; 7 bases fit TRBD2. This CDR3 is built from 16 residues. The trim removed 4 bases at V and 5 bases at J, leaving 11 bases unmatched. Germline CDR1 reads PRHDT; CDR2 reads FYEKMQ (reference sequence).

Remarks on this clonotype: A read error may explain this, as a much larger clone is one base away. The CDR3 nucleotides read TGCAGTGCTAGGCAACAGGGGGGCAATGAGCAGTTCTTC. Amino acids: CSARQQGGNEQFF. The genes are TRBV20-1 and TRBJ2-1; 8 nucleotides line up with TRBD1. CDR3 length: 13 amino acids. V gave up 3 bases and J gave up 6 bases; unmatched junction bases: 4. The germline gives CDR1 DFQATT, CDR2 SNEGSKA (reference sequence).

This clonotype was counted a few times. This chain links TRBV6-2 or TRBV6-3 with TRBJ1-2; the D gene is possibly TRBD1 (6 bases). The CDR3 is made up of 12 amino acids. V shed 4 bases and J shed 10 bases, with 13 bases lying between them. Germline CDR1 is MNHEY and CDR2 is SVGEGT. The CDR3 DNA reads TGTGCCAGCAGTTCCGGACAGAACCTCTACACCTTC. It codes for CASSSGQNLYTF.

On this clonotype itself: This sequence may be a read error, since a much larger clone differs from it by one base. V is TRBV6-1 and J is TRBJ2-5; D gene unclear. Trimming stripped 3 bases from V and 5 bases from J, with 7 bases between. The CDR3 contains 12 residues. Looked up from germline, CDR1 is MNHNS and CDR2 is SASEGT. CDR3: CASSDTWETQYF. The DNA of the CDR3 is TGTGCCAGCAGTGATACATGGGAGACCCAGTACTTC.

As concerns this clonotype: A much larger clone sits a single nucleotide away, making a read error possible. This rearrangement joins TRBV12-3 or TRBV12-4 to TRBJ1-6; perhaps TRBD1 as D (5 bases). CDR3 length: 15 residues. The CDR3 bases are TGTGCCGGCAGTGTCTCTTGGGACCCTAATTCACCCCTCCACTTT. Translated, it gives CAGSVSWDPNSPLHF.

The rearrangement links TRBV18 to TRBJ2-5; 9 bases are shared with TRBD2. Trimming took 3 bases from V and 11 from J; bases not matched to a gene: 19. The CDR3 covers 17 residues. Germline values: CDR1 KGHSH, CDR2 LQKENI. The DNA for the CDR3 is TGTGCCAGCTCACCTAGCCCCAAGCGGGGGGCGGGGGATGAGCAGTACTTC. Amino acids: CASSPSPKRGAGDEQYF.

This chain links TRBV6-2 or TRBV6-3 with TRBJ1-4, with TRBD1 matching over 7 bases. Germline V gene sequence: CDR1 MNHEY, CDR2 SVGEGT. The CDR3 loop spans 13 amino acids. The ends lost 7 bases at V and 7 bases at J; junction bases unmatched: 6. CDR3 sequence reads: CASKRDSGEKLFF. In DNA, the CDR3 is TGTGCCAGCAAACGGGACAGCGGTGAAAAACTGTTTTTT.

The chain is built from TRBV27 and TRBJ2-2, with D possibly being TRBD2 (5 bases). Per germline, CDR1 MNHEY and CDR2 SMNVEV (reference sequence). The V end was cut by 7 bases, the J end by 0 bases, with 12 bases between. The CDR3 sequence is 15 residues long. In DNA form, the CDR3 reads TGTGCCAGCAAGCGGACGAGCACGAACACCGGGGAGCTGTTTTTT. This codes for CASKRTSTNTGELFF.

This clonotype was observed a handful of times. The chain combines TRBV6-2 or TRBV6-3 with TRBJ1-6; D is undetermined. Germline assignment: CDR1 MNHEY and CDR2 SVGEGT. This CDR3 contains 13 residues. With 7 bases removed from V and 11 bases from J, the gap between germline ends came to 15 bases. Written as DNA, the CDR3 is TGTGCCAGCAACGGGCCCTCGAATCCACCCCTCCACTTT. It codes for CASNGPSNPPLHF.

This clonotype was found many times. The chain links TRBV7-8 to TRBJ2-1; TRBD2 matches 7 bases. Germline CDR1 SGHVS, CDR2 FQNEAQ. V trimming: 2 bases; J trimming: 4 bases; junction bases outside the gene matches: 2. The CDR3 totals 14 residues. CDR3 amino acids: CASSLPRGYNEQFF. CDR3 sequence (DNA): TGTGCCAGCAGCTTACCGCGGGGGTACAATGAGCAGTTCTTC.

At least ten counts were recorded for this clonotype. This chain joins TRBV29-1 and TRBJ1-2, with D possibly matching TRBD1 (5 bases). Trimming shortened V by 4 bases and J by 7 bases, and 10 bases separated the two germline ends. The CDR3 extends over 11 amino acids. The germline gives CDR1 SQVTM, CDR2 ANQGSEA. CDR3 in amino acids: CSVGGGVGYTF. DNA of the CDR3: TGCAGCGTTGGGGGAGGGGTTGGCTACACCTTC. The full variable domain, completed using reference TRBV29-1 and TRBJ1-2, is SAVISQKPSRDICQRGTSLTIQCQVDSQVTMMFWYRQQPGQSLTLIATANQGSEATYESGFVIDKFPISRPNLTFSTLTVSNMSPEDSSIYLCSVGGGVGYTFGSGTRLTVV.

This clonotype was seen repeatedly, ten times or more. The chain recombines TRBV6-2 or TRBV6-3 with TRBJ2-1, with D perhaps TRBD1 or TRBD2 (5 bases each). The V end was cut by 6 bases, the J end by 0 bases, with 15 bases between. This CDR3 has 16 amino acids. CDR1 is MNHEY and CDR2 is SVGEGT in the germline V gene. CDR3 in amino acids: CASSGEGISSYNEQFF. DNA of the CDR3: TGTGCCAGCAGCGGTGAGGGGATTAGCTCCTACAATGAGCAGTTCTTC.

This clonotype was observed many times. The chain couples TRBV7-2 to TRBJ2-1; 11 bases are shared with TRBD2. The V and J ends lost 2 bases and 6 bases, in that order; junction bases with no gene match: 6. The germline CDR1 and CDR2 sequences are SGHTA and FQGNSA. CDR3 length: 16 amino acids. The chain's CDR3 is CASSLILAGGPNEQFF. The CDR3 DNA follows: TGTGCCAGCAGCTTAATATTAGCGGGGGGGCCCAATGAGCAGTTCTTC.

Regarding this clonotype: This may arise from a read error, as a much more abundant clone is one base away. The rearrangement links TRBV29-1 to TRBJ2-5; D not certain. Germline-derived CDR1 and CDR2 are SQVTM and ANQGSEA. Between the trimmed V and J ends, which lost 8 bases and 11 bases, there was a span of 18 bases. CDR3 length: 11 residues. The CDR3 DNA follows: TGCAGCTTCAATGACTGGAATGAGCAGTACTTC. Translated, it gives CSFNDWNEQYF.

Of note for this clonotype: This sequence may be a read error, since a much larger clone differs from it by one base. The V call is TRBV7-2, the J call TRBJ2-1; D remains ambiguous. TRBJ2-7 explains the end of the DNA better; the J call may be wrong. The CDR3 has 16 amino acids. Germline loops: CDR1 SGHTA, CDR2 FQGNSA. The CDR3 DNA reads as TGTGCCAGCAGCTTAGGACTGAACCCCTCCTACAATGAGCAGTACTTC. It specifies CASSLGLNPSYNEQYF.

This clonotype was counted ten times or more. The chain has TRBV7-9 and TRBJ2-3, with D unclear. The CDR3 has 12 residues. CDR1 is SEHNR, CDR2 FQNEAQ, per germline (reference sequence). V shed 5 bases and J shed 8 bases, with 11 bases lying between them. In nucleotides, the CDR3 is TGTGCCAGCAGCCCCCGGCCTGTTACGCAGTATTTT. This sequence encodes CASSPRPVTQYF.

The chain employs TRBV7-2 and TRBJ2-7; 8 bases are a match to TRBD1. This CDR3 is built from 17 residues. CDR1 and CDR2 from the germline V gene are SGHTA and FQGNSA. The J segment lost 7 bases and the V segment lost 1 base, leaving 15 bases of the junction unmatched. This CDR3 reads CASSLVPDRVSLWEQYF. The CDR3 DNA reads as TGTGCCAGCAGCTTAGTCCCGGACAGGGTTAGTTTGTGGGAGCAGTACTTC.

The genes are TRBV27 and TRBJ2-1; D is possibly TRBD1 (6 bases). The V end lost 6 bases, the J end lost 5 bases, and 17 bases lay between the germline ends. There are 15 residues in the CDR3. Germline CDR1 is MNHEY and CDR2 is SMNVEV (reference sequence). CDR3 sequence reads: CASRVQGRVNNEQFF. The CDR3 DNA reads TGTGCCAGCAGGGTACAGGGACGGGTGAACAATGAGCAGTTCTTC.

The chain carries TRBV20-1 and TRBJ1-1; no reliable D call. Germline assignment: CDR1 DFQATT and CDR2 SNEGSKA (reference sequence). CDR3 length equals 11 residues. The CDR3 sequence: CSVVRNTEAFF. CDR3 DNA: TGCAGCGTGGTCCGTAACACTGAAGCTTTCTTT.